In its sample, the clone carrying this T cell receptor beta chain was seen once. Its antigen is not known. The CDR3 runs to 16 residues. In germline, CDR1 is SGHNT, CDR2 YYREEE (reference sequence). With V trimmed by 0 bases and J by 7 bases, 6 bases remained unmatched. Repeated repertoire sampling spanned the course of chemoradiotherapy. This specimen belongs to a study of chemoradiotherapy in HPV16-positive cancers. Study results and caveats: Candidate HPV-specific clones and E7-related TCR motifs grew in tumor during treatment. Only two HPV16-positive patients supplied the functional HPV-specificity definition.

This table comes from immunoSEQ multiplex PCR, and its TCRdb copy is limited to in-frame clones, with some not included. This table holds approximately 14,000 clones, under 95% found once. This chain links TRBV5-4 with TRBJ2-3; TRBD2 matches at 12 bases. The specimen was blood, collected from a patient who underwent chemoradiotherapy. The sequence derives from a human donor with HPV-associated anogenital cancer. CDR3 residues: CASSLGTSGVGNTQYF. CDR3 nucleotide sequence: TGTGCCAGCAGCTTGGGGACTAGCGGGGTGGGGAATACGCAGTATTTT.